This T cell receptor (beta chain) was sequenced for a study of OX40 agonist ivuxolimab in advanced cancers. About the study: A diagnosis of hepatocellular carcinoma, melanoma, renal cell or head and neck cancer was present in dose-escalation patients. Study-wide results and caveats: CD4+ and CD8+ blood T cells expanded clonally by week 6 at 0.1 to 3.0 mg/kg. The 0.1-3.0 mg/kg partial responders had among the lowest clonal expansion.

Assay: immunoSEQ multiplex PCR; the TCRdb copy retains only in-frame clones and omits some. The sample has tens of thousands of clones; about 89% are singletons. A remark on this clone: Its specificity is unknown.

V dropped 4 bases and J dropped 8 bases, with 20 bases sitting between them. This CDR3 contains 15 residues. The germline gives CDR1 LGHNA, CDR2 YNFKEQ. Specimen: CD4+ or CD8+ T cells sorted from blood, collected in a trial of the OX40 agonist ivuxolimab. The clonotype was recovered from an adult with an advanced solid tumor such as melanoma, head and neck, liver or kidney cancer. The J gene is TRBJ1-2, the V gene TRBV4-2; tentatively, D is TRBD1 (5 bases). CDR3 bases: TGTGCCAGCAGCCCCAATCGGGGGACCCCTTGGGGCTACACCTTC. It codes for CASSPNRGTPWGYTF.